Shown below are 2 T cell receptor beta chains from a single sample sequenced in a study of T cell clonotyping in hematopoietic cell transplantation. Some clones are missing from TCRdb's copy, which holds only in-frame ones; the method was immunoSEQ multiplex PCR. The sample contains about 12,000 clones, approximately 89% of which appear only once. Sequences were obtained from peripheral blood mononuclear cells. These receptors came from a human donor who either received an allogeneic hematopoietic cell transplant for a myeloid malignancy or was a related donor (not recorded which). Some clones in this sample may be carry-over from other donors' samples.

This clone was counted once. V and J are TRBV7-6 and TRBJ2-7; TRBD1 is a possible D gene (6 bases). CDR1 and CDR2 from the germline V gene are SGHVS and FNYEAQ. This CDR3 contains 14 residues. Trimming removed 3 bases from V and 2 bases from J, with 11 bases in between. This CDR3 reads CASSFRQGPYEQYF. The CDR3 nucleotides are TGTGCCAGCAGCTTCAGGCAGGGGCCCTACGAGCAGTACTTC.

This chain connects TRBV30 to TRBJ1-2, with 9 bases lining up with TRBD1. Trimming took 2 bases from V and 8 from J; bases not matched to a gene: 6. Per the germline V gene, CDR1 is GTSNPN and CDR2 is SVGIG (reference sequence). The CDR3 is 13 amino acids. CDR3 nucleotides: TGTGCCTGGAGTTTTACAGGGGGCTTCGGCTACACCTTC. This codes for CAWSFTGGFGYTF.